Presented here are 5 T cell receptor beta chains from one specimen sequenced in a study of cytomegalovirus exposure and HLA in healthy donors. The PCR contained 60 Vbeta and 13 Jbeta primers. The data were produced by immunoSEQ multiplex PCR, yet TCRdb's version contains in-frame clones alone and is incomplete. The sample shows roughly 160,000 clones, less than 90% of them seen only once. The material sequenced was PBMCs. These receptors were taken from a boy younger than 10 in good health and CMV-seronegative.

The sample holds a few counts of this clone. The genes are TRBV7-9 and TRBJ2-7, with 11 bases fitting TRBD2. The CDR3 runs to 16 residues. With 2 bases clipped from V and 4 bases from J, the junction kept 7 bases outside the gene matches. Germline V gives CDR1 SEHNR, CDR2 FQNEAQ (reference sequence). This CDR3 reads CASSLLLTSGSYEQYF. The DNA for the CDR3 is TGTGCCAGCAGCTTATTATTAACTAGCGGGAGTTACGAGCAGTACTTC.

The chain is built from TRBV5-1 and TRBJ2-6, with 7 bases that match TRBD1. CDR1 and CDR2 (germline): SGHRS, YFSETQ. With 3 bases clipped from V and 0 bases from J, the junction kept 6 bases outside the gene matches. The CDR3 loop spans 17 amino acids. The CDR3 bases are TGCGCCAGCAGCTCATTGACAGGGACCTCTGGGGCCAACGTCCTGACTTTC. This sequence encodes CASSSLTGTSGANVLTF.

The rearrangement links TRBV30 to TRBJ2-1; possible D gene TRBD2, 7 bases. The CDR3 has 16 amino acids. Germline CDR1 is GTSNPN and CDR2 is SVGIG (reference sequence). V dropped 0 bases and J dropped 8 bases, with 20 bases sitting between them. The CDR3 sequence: CAWSVGGSGIRDEQFF. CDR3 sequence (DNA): TGTGCCTGGAGTGTAGGGGGGAGCGGGATACGCGATGAGCAGTTCTTC.

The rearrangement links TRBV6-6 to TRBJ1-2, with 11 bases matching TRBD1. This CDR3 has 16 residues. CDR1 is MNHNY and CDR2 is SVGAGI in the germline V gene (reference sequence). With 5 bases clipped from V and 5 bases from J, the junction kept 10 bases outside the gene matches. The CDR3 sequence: CASSPTGTGGSYGYTF. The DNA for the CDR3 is TGTGCCAGCAGTCCAACGGGGACAGGGGGGTCTTATGGCTACACCTTC.

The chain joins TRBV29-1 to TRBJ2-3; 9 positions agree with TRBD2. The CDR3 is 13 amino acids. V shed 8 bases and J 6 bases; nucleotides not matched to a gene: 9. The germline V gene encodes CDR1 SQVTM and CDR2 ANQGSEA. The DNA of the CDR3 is TGCAGCCCGACTAGCGGTCCCGGGGATACGCAGTATTTT. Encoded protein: CSPTSGPGDTQYF.